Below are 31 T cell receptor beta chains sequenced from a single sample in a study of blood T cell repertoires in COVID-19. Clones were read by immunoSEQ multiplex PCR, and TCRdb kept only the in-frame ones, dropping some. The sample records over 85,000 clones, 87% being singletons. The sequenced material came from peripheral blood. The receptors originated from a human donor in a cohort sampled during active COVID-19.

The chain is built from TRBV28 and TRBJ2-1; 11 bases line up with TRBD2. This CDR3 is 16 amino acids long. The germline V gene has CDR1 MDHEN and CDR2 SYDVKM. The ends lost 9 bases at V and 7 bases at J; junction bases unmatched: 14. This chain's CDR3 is CASMSPPGLAVNEQFF. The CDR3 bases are TGTGCCAGTATGTCCCCCCCGGGACTAGCGGTAAATGAGCAGTTCTTC.

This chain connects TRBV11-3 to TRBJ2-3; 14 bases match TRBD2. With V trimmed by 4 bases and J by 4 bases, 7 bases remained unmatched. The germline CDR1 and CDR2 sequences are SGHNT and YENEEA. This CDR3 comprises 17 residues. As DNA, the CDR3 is TGTGCCAGCAGCTCAACAGGACTAGCGGGAGGCCCAGATACGCAGTATTTT. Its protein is CASSSTGLAGGPDTQYF.

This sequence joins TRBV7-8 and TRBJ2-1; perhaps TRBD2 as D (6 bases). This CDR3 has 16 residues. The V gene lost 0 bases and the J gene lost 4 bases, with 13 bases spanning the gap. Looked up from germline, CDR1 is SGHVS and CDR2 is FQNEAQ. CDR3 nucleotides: TGTGCCAGCAGCTTAGCGAGGGGAGGAACGTACAATGAGCAGTTCTTC. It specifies CASSLARGGTYNEQFF. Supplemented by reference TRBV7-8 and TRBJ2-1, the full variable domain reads GAGVSQSPRYKVAKRGQDVALRCDPISGHVSLFWYQQALGQGPEFLTYFQNEAQLDKSGLPSDRFFAERPEGSVSTLKIQRTQQEDSAVYLCASSLARGGTYNEQFFGPGTRLTVL.

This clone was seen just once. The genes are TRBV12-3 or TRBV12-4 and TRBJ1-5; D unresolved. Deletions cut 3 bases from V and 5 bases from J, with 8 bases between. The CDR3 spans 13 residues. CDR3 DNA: TGTGCCAGCAGTTTGACGGAGGATCAGCCCCAGCATTTT. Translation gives CASSLTEDQPQHF.

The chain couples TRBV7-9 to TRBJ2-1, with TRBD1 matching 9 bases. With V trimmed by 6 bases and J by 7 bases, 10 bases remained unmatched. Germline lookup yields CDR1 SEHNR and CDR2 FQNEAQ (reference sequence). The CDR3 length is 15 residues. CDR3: CASSPGTGFRNEQFF. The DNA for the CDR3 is TGTGCCAGCAGTCCCGGGACAGGGTTCCGGAATGAGCAGTTCTTC.

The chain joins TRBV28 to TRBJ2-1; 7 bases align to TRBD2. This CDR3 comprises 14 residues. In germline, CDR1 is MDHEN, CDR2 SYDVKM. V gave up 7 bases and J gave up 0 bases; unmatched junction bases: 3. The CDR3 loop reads CASTGTNSYNEQFF. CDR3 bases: TGTGCCAGCACCGGGACTAACTCCTACAATGAGCAGTTCTTC. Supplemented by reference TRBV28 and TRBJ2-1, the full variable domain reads DVKVTQSSRYLVKRTGEKVFLECVQDMDHENMFWYRQDPGLGLRLIYFSYDVKMKEKGDIPEGYSVSREKKERFSLILESASTNQTSMYLCASTGTNSYNEQFFGPGTRLTVL.

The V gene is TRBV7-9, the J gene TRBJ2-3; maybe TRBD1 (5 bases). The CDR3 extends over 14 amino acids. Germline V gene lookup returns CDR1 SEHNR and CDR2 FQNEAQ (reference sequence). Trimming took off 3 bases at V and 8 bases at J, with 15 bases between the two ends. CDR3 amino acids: CASSFNQVQGTQYF. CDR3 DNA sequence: TGTGCCAGCAGCTTCAACCAGGTTCAGGGTACGCAGTATTTT.

The CDR3 loop reads CASSLVQDRFNGEQYF. In DNA, the CDR3 is TGTGCCAGCAGCTTAGTTCAGGACAGGTTTAATGGAGAGCAGTACTTC. The genes are TRBV7-8 and TRBJ2-7; 7 bases map to TRBD1. Germline-derived CDR1 and CDR2 are SGHVS and FQNEAQ. J was trimmed by 7 bases and V by 1 base; bases with no gene match: 13. CDR3 length: 16 amino acids.

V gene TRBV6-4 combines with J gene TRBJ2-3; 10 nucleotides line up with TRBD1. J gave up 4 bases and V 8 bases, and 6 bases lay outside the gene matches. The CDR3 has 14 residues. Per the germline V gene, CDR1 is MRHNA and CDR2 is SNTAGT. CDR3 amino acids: CASGQTGGADTQYF. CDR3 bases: TGTGCCAGCGGCCAGACAGGGGGCGCAGATACGCAGTATTTT.

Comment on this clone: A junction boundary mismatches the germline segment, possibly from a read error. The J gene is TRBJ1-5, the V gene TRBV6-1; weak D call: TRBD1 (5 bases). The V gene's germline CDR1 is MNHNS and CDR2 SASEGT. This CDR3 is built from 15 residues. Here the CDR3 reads CASSEGQDNRQPQHF. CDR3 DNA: TGTGCCAGCAGCGAAGGTCAGGACAATCGTCAGCCCCAGCATTTT.

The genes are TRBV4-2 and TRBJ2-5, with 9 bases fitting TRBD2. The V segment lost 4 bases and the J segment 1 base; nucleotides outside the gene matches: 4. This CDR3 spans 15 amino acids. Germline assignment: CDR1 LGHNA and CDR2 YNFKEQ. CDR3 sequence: CASSPKTSGQETQYF. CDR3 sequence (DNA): TGTGCCAGCAGCCCCAAGACTAGCGGCCAAGAGACCCAGTACTTC.

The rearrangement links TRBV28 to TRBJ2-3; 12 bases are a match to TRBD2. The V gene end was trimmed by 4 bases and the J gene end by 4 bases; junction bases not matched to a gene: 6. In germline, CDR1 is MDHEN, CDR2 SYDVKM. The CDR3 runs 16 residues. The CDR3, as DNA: TGTGCCAGCAGTTCCCCGACTAGCGGGAGCCCAGATACGCAGTATTTT. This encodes CASSSPTSGSPDTQYF.

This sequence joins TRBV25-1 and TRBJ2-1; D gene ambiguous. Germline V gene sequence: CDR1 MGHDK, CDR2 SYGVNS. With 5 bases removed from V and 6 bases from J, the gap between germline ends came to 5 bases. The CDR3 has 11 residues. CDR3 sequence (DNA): TGTGCCAGCAGTCCCCTCAATGAGCAGTTCTTC. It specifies CASSPLNEQFF.

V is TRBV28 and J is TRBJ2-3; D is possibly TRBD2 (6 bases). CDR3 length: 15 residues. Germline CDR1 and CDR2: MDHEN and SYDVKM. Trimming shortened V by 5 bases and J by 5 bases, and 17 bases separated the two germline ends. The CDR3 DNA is TGTGCCAGCAGTCTATCTATCGACGGGGGAGATACGCAGTATTTT. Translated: CASSLSIDGGDTQYF. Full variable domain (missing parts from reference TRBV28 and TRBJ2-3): DVKVTQSSRYLVKRTGEKVFLECVQDMDHENMFWYRQDPGLGLRLIYFSYDVKMKEKGDIPEGYSVSREKKERFSLILESASTNQTSMYLCASSLSIDGGDTQYFGPGTRLTVL.

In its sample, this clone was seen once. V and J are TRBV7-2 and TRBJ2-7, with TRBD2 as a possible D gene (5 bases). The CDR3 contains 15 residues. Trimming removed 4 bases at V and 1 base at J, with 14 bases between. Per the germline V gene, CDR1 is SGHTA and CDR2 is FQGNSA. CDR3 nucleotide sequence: TGTGCCAGCAGCTCCCCCCAGCGGTTATCCTACGAGCAGTACTTC. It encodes CASSSPQRLSYEQYF.

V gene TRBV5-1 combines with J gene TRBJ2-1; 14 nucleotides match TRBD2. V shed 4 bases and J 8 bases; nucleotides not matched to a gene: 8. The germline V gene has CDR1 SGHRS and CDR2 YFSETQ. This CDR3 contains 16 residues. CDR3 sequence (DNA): TGCGCCAGCAGCGCGCCGGGACTAGCGGGAGCTCATGAGCAGTTCTTC. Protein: CASSAPGLAGAHEQFF.

CDR3 DNA: TGTGCCAGCAGTTTTGGGGGACAGTCCTCCTACGAGCAGTACTTC. Protein: CASSFGGQSSYEQYF. The V and J genes are TRBV28 and TRBJ2-7; 7 bases map to TRBD1. Looked up from germline, CDR1 is MDHEN and CDR2 is SYDVKM. V trimming: 3 bases; J trimming: 0 bases; junction bases outside the gene matches: 5. The CDR3 contains 15 residues.

The CDR3 sequence is CASSLDRGKDPFF. CDR3 nucleotides: TGTGCCAGCAGCTTGGATCGGGGGAAGGATCCGTTCTTC. The chain has TRBV5-4 and TRBJ2-1; possible D gene TRBD2, 6 bases. Trimming stripped 0 bases from V and 15 bases from J, with 16 bases between. CDR1 SGHNT and CDR2 YYREEE come from the germline V gene (reference sequence). This CDR3 has 13 residues. The whole variable domain, remainder taken from reference TRBV5-4 and TRBJ2-1, is ETGVTQSPTHLIKTRGQQVTLRCSSQSGHNTVSWYQQALGQGPQFIFQYYREEENGRGNFPPRFSGLQFPNYSSELNVNALELDDSALYLCASSLDRGKDPFFGPGTRLTVL.

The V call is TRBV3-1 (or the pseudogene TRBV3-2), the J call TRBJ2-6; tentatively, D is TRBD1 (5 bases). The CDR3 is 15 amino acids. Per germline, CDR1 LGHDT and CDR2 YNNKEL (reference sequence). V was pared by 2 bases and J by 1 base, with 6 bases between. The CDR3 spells CASSQQGSGANVLTF. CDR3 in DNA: TGTGCCAGCAGCCAACAGGGTTCTGGGGCCAACGTCCTGACTTTC.

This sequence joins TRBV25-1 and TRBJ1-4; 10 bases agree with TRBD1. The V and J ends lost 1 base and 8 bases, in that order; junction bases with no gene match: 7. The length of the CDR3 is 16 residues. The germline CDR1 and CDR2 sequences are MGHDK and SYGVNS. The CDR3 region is CASSELGGGQGEKLFF. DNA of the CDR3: TGTGCCAGCAGTGAATTGGGTGGGGGACAGGGGGAAAAACTGTTTTTT. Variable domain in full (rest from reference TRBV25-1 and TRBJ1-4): EADIYQTPRYLVIGTGKKITLECSQTMGHDKMYWYQQDPGMELHLIHYSYGVNSTEKGDLSSESTVSRIRTEHFPLTLESARPSHTSQYLCASSELGGGQGEKLFFGSGTQLSVL.

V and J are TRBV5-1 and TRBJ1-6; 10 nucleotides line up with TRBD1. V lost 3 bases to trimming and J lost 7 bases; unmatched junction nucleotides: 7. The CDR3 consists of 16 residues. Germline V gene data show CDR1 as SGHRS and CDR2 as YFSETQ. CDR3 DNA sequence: TGCGCCAGCAGCTCCGGACAGGGGGTGGGAAATTCACCCCTCCACTTT. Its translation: CASSSGQGVGNSPLHF.

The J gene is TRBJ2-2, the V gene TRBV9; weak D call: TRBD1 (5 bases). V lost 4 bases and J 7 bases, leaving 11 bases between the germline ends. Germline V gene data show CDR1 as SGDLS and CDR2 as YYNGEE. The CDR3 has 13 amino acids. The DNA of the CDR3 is TGTGCCAGCAGCCCACCGACAGACGGGGAGCTGTTTTTT. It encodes CASSPPTDGELFF.

The chain's CDR3 is CASSIGTTPYEQYF. The CDR3 region has the DNA TGTGCCAGCAGTATCGGGACTACCCCCTACGAGCAGTACTTC. The rearrangement joins TRBV28 to TRBJ2-7; 7 bases map to TRBD2. Germline trimming cut 5 bases from V and 2 bases from J; bases unmatched to any gene: 6. CDR1 is MDHEN and CDR2 is SYDVKM in the germline V gene. The CDR3 is made up of 14 amino acids.

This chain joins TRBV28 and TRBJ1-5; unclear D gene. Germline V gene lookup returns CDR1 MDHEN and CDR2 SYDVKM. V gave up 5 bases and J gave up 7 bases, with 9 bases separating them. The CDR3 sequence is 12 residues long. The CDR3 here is CASSPVGQPQHF. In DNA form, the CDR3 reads TGTGCCAGCAGTCCGGTCGGGCAGCCCCAGCATTTT. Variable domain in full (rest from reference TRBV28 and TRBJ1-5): DVKVTQSSRYLVKRTGEKVFLECVQDMDHENMFWYRQDPGLGLRLIYFSYDVKMKEKGDIPEGYSVSREKKERFSLILESASTNQTSMYLCASSPVGQPQHFGDGTRLSIL.

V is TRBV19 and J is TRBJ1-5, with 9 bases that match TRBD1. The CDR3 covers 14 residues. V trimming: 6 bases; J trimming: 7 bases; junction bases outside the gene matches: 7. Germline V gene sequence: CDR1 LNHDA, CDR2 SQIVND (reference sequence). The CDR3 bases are TGTGCCAGTAGACAGGGACAGGGTATACAGCCCCAGCATTTT. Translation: CASRQGQGIQPQHF.

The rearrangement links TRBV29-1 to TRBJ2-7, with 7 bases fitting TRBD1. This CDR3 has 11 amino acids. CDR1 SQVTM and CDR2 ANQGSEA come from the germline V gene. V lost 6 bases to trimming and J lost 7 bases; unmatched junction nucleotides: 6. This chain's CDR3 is CSVRQGREQYF. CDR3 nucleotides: TGCAGCGTAAGACAGGGCCGGGAGCAGTACTTC.

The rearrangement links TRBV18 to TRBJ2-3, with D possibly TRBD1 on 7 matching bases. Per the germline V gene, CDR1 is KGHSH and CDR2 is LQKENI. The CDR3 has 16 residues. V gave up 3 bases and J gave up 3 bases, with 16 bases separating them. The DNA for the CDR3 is TGTGCCAGCTCACCCTCCAGGGGGAGCGGGACAGATACGCAGTATTTT. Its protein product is CASSPSRGSGTDTQYF.

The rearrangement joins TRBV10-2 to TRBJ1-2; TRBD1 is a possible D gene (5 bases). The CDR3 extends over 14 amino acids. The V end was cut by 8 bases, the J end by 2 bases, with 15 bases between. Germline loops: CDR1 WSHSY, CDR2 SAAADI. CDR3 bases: TGCGCCAGCTTTACGCAGGGTACCAACTATGGCTACACCTTC. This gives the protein CASFTQGTNYGYTF.

The CDR3 DNA is TGTGCCAGCACCCTGCGGGGACCCTCCTACGAGCAGTACTTC. Its translation: CASTLRGPSYEQYF. The chain uses TRBV2 and TRBJ2-7; D perhaps matches TRBD2 (6 bases). V dropped 7 bases and J dropped 0 bases, with 13 bases sitting between them. The length of the CDR3 is 14 residues. Germline-derived CDR1 and CDR2 are SNHLY and FYNNEI.

The CDR3 sequence is CSARDLAEAFF. In DNA, the CDR3 is TGCAGTGCTAGAGATCTAGCTGAAGCTTTCTTT. The chain links TRBV20-1 to TRBJ1-1, with no clear D. The germline V gene encodes CDR1 DFQATT and CDR2 SNEGSKA (reference sequence). Trimming shortened V by 0 bases and J by 6 bases, and 5 bases separated the two germline ends. The CDR3 extends over 11 amino acids.

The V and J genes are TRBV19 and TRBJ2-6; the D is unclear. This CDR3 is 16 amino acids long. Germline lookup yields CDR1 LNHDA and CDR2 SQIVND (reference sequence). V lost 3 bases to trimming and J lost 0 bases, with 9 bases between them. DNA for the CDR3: TGTGCCAGTAGTATGTTACGGGTCTCTGGGGCCAACGTCCTGACTTTC. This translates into CASSMLRVSGANVLTF.